The rows below give T cell receptor beta chains drawn from one sample of a study of blood T cell repertoires in COVID-19. Clones were sequenced by immunoSEQ multiplex PCR, and TCRdb holds only the in-frame ones, with some missing. Among a few hundred thousand clones listed, around 87% were seen once. Sequenced material: peripheral blood. These receptors were collected from a man aged 60 to 69 with acute or convalescent COVID-19. The CDR3 runs from the conserved cysteine through the conserved F or W. The D gene is left open where the match is weak. Some rows have no size entry. The others give once, few or many, or a class for an expanded clone.

TRBD1 - TRBJ2-3 TRBV28 CASSWGDRGVPDTQYF TGTGCCAGCAGTTGGGGGGACAGGGGGGTTCCAGATACGCAGTATTTT
- once TRBJ2-1 TRBV3-1/TRBV3-2 CASGWDTYNEQFF TGTGCCAGCGGATGGGACACATACAATGAGCAGTTCTTC
- - TRBJ2-5 TRBV3-1/TRBV3-2 CASSQGRETQYF TGTGCCAGCAGCCAAGGGAGAGAGACCCAGTACTTC
- few TRBJ1-2 TRBV2 CARPERSGDYGYTF TGTGCCAGACCCGAAAGGTCAGGGGACTATGGCTACACCTTC
- - TRBJ2-3 TRBV7-9 CASSPRRGRTDTQYF TGTGCCAGCAGCCCGAGGCGAGGGCGCACAGATACGCAGTATTTT
- few TRBJ1-1 TRBV6-5 CASSYSQGRSTEAFF TGTGCCAGCAGTTACTCCCAGGGTAGGAGCACTGAAGCTTTCTTT
- - TRBJ2-2 TRBV4-2 CASSQDSGDTGELFF TGTGCCAGCAGCCAAGATTCAGGGGACACCGGGGAGCTGTTTTTT
- once TRBJ2-2 TRBV7-2 CALQQADLTIGELFF TGTGCTTTACAGCAGGCAGACCTCACCATCGGGGAGCTGTTTTTT
TRBD2 - TRBJ2-7 TRBV3-1/TRBV3-2 CASSLSGVQPHEQYF TGTGCCAGCAGCTTGAGCGGGGTACAGCCCCACGAGCAGTACTTC
TRBD1 - TRBJ2-7 TRBV7-8 CASSSWGKQGASYEQYF TGTGCCAGCAGCTCGTGGGGTAAACAGGGGGCTTCCTACGAGCAGTACTTC
- - TRBJ1-5 TRBV27 CASRTGGQPQHF TGTGCCAGCAGAACGGGTGGGCAGCCCCAGCATTTT
- - TRBJ2-6 TRBV27 CASSPGTSVSGANVLTF TGTGCCAGCAGTCCCGGGACTTCCGTCTCTGGGGCCAACGTCCTGACTTTC
- - TRBJ1-6 TRBV28 CASSTGTRLSPLHF TGTGCCAGCAGTACCGGGACAAGACTTTCACCCCTCCACTTT
- - TRBJ2-3 TRBV9 CASSVGTSSTDTQYF TGTGCCAGCAGCGTCGGGACTTCTAGCACAGATACGCAGTATTTT